This record concerns one TCR beta chain sequence. The target antigen is unknown. Produced via immunoSEQ multiplex PCR; TCRdb's table is partial and in-frame only. This sample has about 56,000 clones; 82% occur once, and the top ten carry roughly 3.7%. Germline V lookup: CDR1 SGHVS, CDR2 FNYEAQ. The CDR3 has 13 amino acids. Trimming cost V 4 bases and J 5 bases, with 11 bases left between them. The data were taken from a study of OX40 agonist ivuxolimab in advanced cancers. Study context: Patients took ivuxolimab, an agonistic anti-OX40 (CD134) antibody. Age averaged around 60 years (range roughly 23 to 79), and 82.7% were male. Overall study findings and caveats: The CD4+ and CD8+ T cells in the blood had expanded clonally by week 6 at 0.1 to 3.0 mg/kg. Determination of antigen specificity was not performed for the expanded peripheral T cells.

Source: CD4+ or CD8+ T cells sorted from blood, taken in a trial of the OX40 agonist ivuxolimab. The receptor's source is an adult with an advanced solid tumor such as melanoma, head and neck, liver or kidney cancer. The rearrangement joins TRBV7-6 to TRBJ2-5, with D unclear. Written as DNA, the CDR3 is TGTGCCAGCAGCTCCCTTGGGGTCGAGACCCAGTACTTC. This gives the protein CASSSLGVETQYF.